The entry that follows covers one TCR beta chain sequence. The entry originates in a study of cytomegalovirus exposure and HLA in healthy donors. Both 60 Vbeta primers and 13 Jbeta primers went into the PCR. Clones were read by immunoSEQ multiplex PCR, and TCRdb kept only the in-frame ones, dropping some. The repertoire consists of 100,000 to 150,000 clones, with 78% occurring once and the leading ten covering about 1.8%. This TCR derives from a woman aged 40 to 49 in good health and CMV-seronegative. Specimen: PBMCs.

CDR3 in amino acids: CASSAGQGRQPQHF. The CDR3 nucleotides read TGTGCCAGCAGCGCCGGACAGGGTAGACAGCCCCAGCATTTT. This chain connects TRBV2 to TRBJ1-5, with 8 nucleotides matching TRBD1. The germline gives CDR1 SNHLY, CDR2 FYNNEI. This CDR3 is 14 amino acids long. V lost 6 bases and J lost 7; bases outside the gene matches: 8.